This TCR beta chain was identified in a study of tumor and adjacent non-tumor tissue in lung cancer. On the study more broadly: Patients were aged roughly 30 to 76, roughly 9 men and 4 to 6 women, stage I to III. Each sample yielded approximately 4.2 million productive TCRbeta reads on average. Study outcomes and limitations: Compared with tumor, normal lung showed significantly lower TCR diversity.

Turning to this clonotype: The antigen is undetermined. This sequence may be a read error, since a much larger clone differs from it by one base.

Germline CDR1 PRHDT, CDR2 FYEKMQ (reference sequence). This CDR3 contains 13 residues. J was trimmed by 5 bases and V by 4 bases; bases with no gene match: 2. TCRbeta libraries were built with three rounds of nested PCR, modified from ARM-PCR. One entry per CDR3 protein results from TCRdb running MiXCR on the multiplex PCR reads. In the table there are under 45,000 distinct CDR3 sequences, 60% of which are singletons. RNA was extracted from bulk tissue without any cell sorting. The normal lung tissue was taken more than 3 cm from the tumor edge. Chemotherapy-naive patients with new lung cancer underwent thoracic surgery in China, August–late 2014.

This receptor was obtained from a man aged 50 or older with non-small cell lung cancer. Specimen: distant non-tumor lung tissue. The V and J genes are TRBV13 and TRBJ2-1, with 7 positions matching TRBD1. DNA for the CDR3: TGTGCCAGCAGCTATGACAGGGACAATGAGCAGTTCTTC. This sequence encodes CASSYDRDNEQFF.